This entry features one T cell receptor beta chain sequence. Its target is unknown. This record belongs to a study of long-term antiretroviral therapy in people with HIV. Study-wide results and limits: Clones with expansion before ART led the repertoire at all time points.

Version v3.0 of the immunoSEQ assay was performed at survey level. Clones were sequenced by immunoSEQ multiplex PCR, and TCRdb holds only the in-frame ones, with some missing. The repertoire includes about 24,000 clones, about four fifths of them detected once, and approximately 6.1% sits in the top ten. Germline V gene lookup returns CDR1 SGHRS and CDR2 YFSETQ. The CDR3 is made up of 15 amino acids. V shed 4 bases, J shed 4 bases, and the junction held 4 bases outside the gene matches. This clonotype was sampled from a man aged 30-40 years with HIV. This sample comprised unsorted PBMCs, obtained 4.4 years after starting antiretroviral therapy. The J gene is TRBJ2-1, the V gene TRBV5-1; the match to TRBD2 covers 11 bases. CDR3 amino acids: CASSLTSGRYNEQFF. CDR3 nucleotides: TGCGCCAGCAGCCTCACTAGCGGGAGATACAATGAGCAGTTCTTC.